One and the same sample provided the 3 T cell receptor beta chains below, sequenced in a study of blood T cell repertoires in COVID-19. Sequencing was performed with immunoSEQ multiplex PCR; in TCRdb, only in-frame clones are kept and a portion is missing. The table has about 250,000 clones, under 90% seen once. The specimen sequenced was peripheral blood. These receptors all come from a middle-aged woman who had recovered from COVID-19.

The chain recombines TRBV14 with TRBJ2-3, with 11 bases aligning to TRBD2. Germline CDR1 is SGHDN and CDR2 is FVKESK. The J segment lost 4 bases and the V segment lost 9 bases, leaving 3 bases of the junction unmatched. CDR3 size: 13 residues. As DNA, the CDR3 is TGTGCCAGTAGCGGGAGGGTTCCAGATACGCAGTATTTT. Amino acids: CASSGRVPDTQYF.

The V and J genes are TRBV5-1 and TRBJ2-7; D uncertain. V was clipped by 0 bases and J by 5 bases, with 9 bases between them. The CDR3 contains 13 residues. Germline assignment: CDR1 SGHRS and CDR2 YFSETQ. CDR3 protein: CASSLVMGDEQYF. In DNA form, the CDR3 reads TGCGCCAGCAGCTTGGTGATGGGCGACGAGCAGTACTTC.

The chain carries TRBV9 and TRBJ2-3, with 13 positions matching TRBD2. The V and J ends lost 0 bases and 3 bases, in that order; junction bases with no gene match: 7. The germline V gene has CDR1 SGDLS and CDR2 YYNGEE. The CDR3 extends over 18 amino acids. The CDR3 DNA follows: TGTGCCAGCAGCGTAGGGACTAGCGGGAGACGGAGGACAGATACGCAGTATTTT. Translation gives CASSVGTSGRRRTDTQYF.